These T cell receptor beta chains were read from a single sample in a study of preoperative IRX-2 immunotherapy in early breast cancer. Using immunoSEQ multiplex PCR, the repertoire was profiled, and TCRdb retains in-frame clones only, with some absent. The table lists around 57,000 clones, less than 95% of them singletons, with approximately 1.8% in the top ten. The sample here was taken from a patient treated with IRX-2 immunotherapy. The receptors originated from a human donor with breast cancer. CDR3s include the opening cysteine and the closing phenylalanine or tryptophan. D genes are given only for firm matches. Some rows mark clone size as missing; the rest say once, few, many or name a class of expanded clone.

>.|TRBV18|.|TRBJ2-7
TGTGCCAGCTCACCAAGCAGGGACGAGCAGTACTTC
CASSPSRDEQYF
>.|TRBV7-2|TRBD2|TRBJ2-1
TGTGCCAGCAGCCCTCGATTTCGAGCGGGGGGAAATGAGCAGTTCTTC
CASSPRFRAGGNEQFF
>.|TRBV4-2|TRBD1|TRBJ2-7
TGTGCCAGCAGCTCCCCCATGGGGACAGGGGACCACGAGCAGTACTTC
CASSSPMGTGDHEQYF
>.|TRBV28|TRBD1|TRBJ1-5
TGTGCCAGCAGCCCTAGACAGGGGCGTCAGCCCCAGCATTTT
CASSPRQGRQPQHF
>.|TRBV7-7|TRBD2|TRBJ2-2
TGTGCCTGGGGCGGGGGGTCGAACACCGGGGAGCTGTTTTTT
CAWGGGSNTGELFF
>.|TRBV19|.|TRBJ2-3
TGTGCCAGTAGTATAGTATGGGGGCTGGGGTTCGACACAGATACGCAGTATTTT
CASSIVWGLGFDTDTQYF
>.|TRBV27|TRBD1|TRBJ2-7
TGTGCCAGTAGTGGGACAGCTTTTTACGAGCAGTACTTC
CASSGTAFYEQYF
>.|TRBV7-9|TRBD1|TRBJ2-7
TGTGCCAGCAGCTTTCCGGGACAGGAGAACGAGCAGTACTTC
CASSFPGQENEQYF
>.|TRBV4-1|.|TRBJ1-4
TGCGCCAGCAGCCGCCACTCTGTGGGAGCAACTAATGAAAAACTGTTTTTT
CASSRHSVGATNEKLFF
>.|TRBV2|.|TRBJ1-6
TGTGCCAGCAGCGCCGGCAGGGAGAAGTTTGGTTCACCCCTCCACTTT
CASSAGREKFGSPLHF
>.|TRBV29-1|.|TRBJ2-3
TGCAGCGTTCGTGTGAGCACAGATACGCAGTATTTT
CSVRVSTDTQYF
>.|TRBV28|.|TRBJ2-7
TGTGCCAGCAATCTGTTTGCAGGCGAGCAGTACTTC
CASNLFAGEQYF
>.|TRBV7-2|.|TRBJ2-3
TGTGCCAGCAGTTACAGAGGGGATACGCAGTATTTT
CASSYRGDTQYF
>.|TRBV5-1|TRBD1|TRBJ1-3
TGCGCCAGCAGCTTGGCCAAGAAGGGGGCACGGAACACCATATATTTT
CASSLAKKGARNTIYF
>.|TRBV5-1|.|TRBJ1-6
TGCGCCAGCAGCTGGTCTAGCTCCTATAATTCACCCCTCCACTTT
CASSWSSSYNSPLHF
>.|TRBV7-2|TRBD1|TRBJ1-6
TGTGCCAGCAGGGTAGTACAGGGGCGTAATTCACCCCTCCACTTT
CASRVVQGRNSPLHF
>.|TRBV7-8|.|TRBJ2-1
TGTGCCAGCAGCCGCCTTGCCCCCTACAATGAGCAGTTCTTC
CASSRLAPYNEQFF
>.|TRBV4-1|TRBD1|TRBJ1-1
TGCGCCAGCAGCCAACGCAGGGGGGAAGACGTAGAAGCTTTCTTT
CASSQRRGEDVEAFF
>.|TRBV28|TRBD1|TRBJ1-1
TGTGCCAGCAGTTTATACGGGACAGGGGGCGTTTTAGGCACTGAAGCTTTCTTT
CASSLYGTGGVLGTEAFF
>.|TRBV4-1|.|TRBJ2-3
TGCGCCAGCAGCCAAGATGGACCCCGACAGTTCTCCACCTTGGATACGCAGTATTTT
CASSQDGPRQFSTLDTQYF
>once|TRBV19|.|TRBJ1-1
TGTGCCAGTAGTATAGGATCCTTGGTGGACACTGAAGCTTTCTTT
CASSIGSLVDTEAFF
>.|TRBV28|.|TRBJ1-2
TGTGCCAACCAGTCACCTCTAAACTATGGCTACACCTTC
CANQSPLNYGYTF
>.|TRBV9|.|TRBJ1-1
TGTGCCAGCAGCGGCCCTGGGGTGCTGATCACTGAAGCTTTCTTT
CASSGPGVLITEAFF
>few|TRBV28|TRBD1|TRBJ2-7
TGTGCCAGCACCAAGACAGGGGGCTTCTACGAGCAGTACTTC
CASTKTGGFYEQYF
>.|TRBV4-1|.|TRBJ1-3
TGCGCCAGCAGCACTCGTTCGTACGTTCCGGAGGGTGGAAACACCATATATTTT
CASSTRSYVPEGGNTIYF
>once|TRBV7-6|.|TRBJ2-7
TGTGCCAGCAGCAGGCTGGGTGAGCAGTACTTC
CASSRLGEQYF
>.|TRBV9|.|TRBJ2-7
TGTGCCAGCAGCGTCGGTGGCATAGCCTACGAGCAGTACTTC
CASSVGGIAYEQYF
>.|TRBV5-1|.|TRBJ1-5
TGCGCCAGCAGCTTGGCCGGCCCCAATCAGCCCCAGCATTTT
CASSLAGPNQPQHF
>.|TRBV28|.|TRBJ1-4
TGTGCCAGCAGTGGGCGCCTCTGGGGTGCGGGGGCCGGGAGTCCTAGGGAAAAACTGTTTTTT
CASSGRLWGAGAGSPREKLFF
>.|TRBV4-2|TRBD2|TRBJ2-1
TGTGCCAGCAGCCAGGGGACTAGCGGGGGGGATCGTGAGCAGTTCTTC
CASSQGTSGGDREQFF
>.|TRBV6-4|.|TRBJ2-5
TGTGCCGAAACTAGGTGGAGTACGAGGGAGACCCAGTACTTC
CAETRWSTRETQYF
>.|TRBV30|TRBD1|TRBJ1-2
TGTGCCTGCCGGGACAGGGGGCGGATCTACACCTTC
CACRDRGRIYTF
>.|TRBV6-1|.|TRBJ1-3
TGTGCCAGCAGTGAAGCGGGAGGGGACGGAAACACCATATATTTT
CASSEAGGDGNTIYF
>.|TRBV10-3|.|TRBJ1-1
TGTGCCATCAGTGAGGAAGGGGGGGGGTACACTGAAGCTTTCTTT
CAISEEGGGYTEAFF
>.|TRBV11-2|.|TRBJ2-3
TGTGCCAGCAGCCTATTGACCGGCGGGACGGCAACAGATACGCAGTATTTT
CASSLLTGGTATDTQYF
>.|TRBV7-2|TRBD1|TRBJ2-7
TGTGCCAGCAGCCGACGACAGGGGGTCTACGAGCAGTACTTC
CASSRRQGVYEQYF
>.|TRBV10-3|.|TRBJ2-7
TGTGCCATCAGTGAGTCGCCGGGTTCCTACGAGCAGTACTTC
CAISESPGSYEQYF
>.|TRBV5-6|.|TRBJ1-1
TGTGCCAGCAGCTTGGCGGGGGCATTTGAAGCTTTCTTT
CASSLAGAFEAFF
>.|TRBV2|TRBD2|TRBJ2-1
TGTGCCAGCAACGGGGCCGGGACTAGAGCCTACAATGAGCAGTTCTTC
CASNGAGTRAYNEQFF
>.|TRBV13|.|TRBJ2-2
TGTGCCAGCAGCTTCGGGCGGTGGGCCGGGGAGCTGTTTTTT
CASSFGRWAGELFF
>.|TRBV6-1|.|TRBJ1-2
TGTGCCAGCAGTGAAGTCAAAGGTTCTATCGACACCTTC
CASSEVKGSIDTF
>.|TRBV5-1|TRBD1|TRBJ2-3
TGCGCCAGCAGCCCGGGACAGAGTTGGGACGTAGATACGCAGTATTTT
CASSPGQSWDVDTQYF
>.|TRBV7-9|.|TRBJ2-5
TGTGCCACCATGGGTTTTTCGGGGAGCCTCAAAAGGGGTCCCCAGTACTTC
CATMGFSGSLKRGPQYF